One sample yielded the 9 T cell receptor beta chains listed below, sequenced in a study of patients and donors after allogeneic stem cell transplantation. One entry per CDR3 protein, called by TCRdb with MiXCR from the RT-PCR reads. Of approximately 200,000 distinct CDR3 sequences listed, approximately 41% were seen once; the top ten hold less than 40%. The sample taken for sequencing was blood, either unsorted or a sorted T cell fraction (not recorded which). The receptors shown here come from a human donor who was either an allogeneic HSCT recipient or a stem cell or donor lymphocyte infusion donor (not recorded which). It is not recorded whose cells these are; they may come from a transplant donor.

V gene TRBV6-5 combines with J gene TRBJ1-2; 7 nucleotides agree with TRBD1. V dropped 4 bases and J dropped 1; count of bases not matched to a gene: 12. The germline V gene encodes CDR1 MNHEY and CDR2 SVGAGI. CDR3 length: 17 residues. The DNA of the CDR3 is TGTGCCAGCAGTTCAATTTGGGACAGCCAGCATAACTATGGCTACACCTTC. The encoded protein is CASSSIWDSQHNYGYTF.

The genes are TRBV12-3 or TRBV12-4 and TRBJ2-5, with D possibly TRBD2 on 6 matching bases. V lost 0 bases and J lost 4, with 6 bases in between. The CDR3 totals 13 residues. CDR3: CASSLAGGETQYF. The CDR3 DNA is TGTGCCAGCAGTTTAGCGGGGGGAGAGACCCAGTACTTC.

This clonotype has just a few counts. The chain has TRBV7-2 and TRBJ2-1; TRBD1 is a possible D gene (6 bases). Trimming took 2 bases from V and 12 from J, leaving 11 bases between them. Germline V gives CDR1 SGHTA, CDR2 FQGNSA. This CDR3 contains 12 residues. The CDR3 sequence: CASSLQAGVQFF. The CDR3 bases are TGTGCCAGCAGCTTACAGGCAGGGGTGCAGTTCTTC.

There are a few counts of this clonotype. This chain joins TRBV5-6 and TRBJ1-1; tentatively, D is TRBD1 (5 bases). CDR3 length equals 19 residues. The germline gives CDR1 SGHDT, CDR2 YYEEEE. V was pared by 0 bases and J by 2 bases, with 23 bases between. The CDR3: CASSLVSRGVPFQNTEAFF. In DNA form, the CDR3 reads TGTGCCAGCAGCTTGGTATCGCGAGGGGTCCCCTTTCAAAACACTGAAGCTTTCTTT.

The chain couples TRBV3-1 to TRBJ1-3, with 8 bases aligning to TRBD1. V gave up 1 base and J gave up 2 bases; unmatched junction bases: 1. This CDR3 spans 15 amino acids. Germline V gives CDR1 LGHDT, CDR2 YNNKEL (reference sequence). The CDR3 sequence is CASSQGTGPGNTIYF. The CDR3 DNA reads TGTGCCAGCAGCCAAGGGACAGGGCCTGGAAACACCATATATTTT.

The chain employs TRBV28 and TRBJ2-7; D unclear. This CDR3 comprises 10 residues. V was cut by 4 bases and J by 5 bases, with 3 bases left in between. In germline, CDR1 is MDHEN, CDR2 SYDVKM. This CDR3 reads CASSSNEQYF. In DNA form, the CDR3 reads TGTGCCAGCAGTTCCAACGAGCAGTACTTC. Filled out from reference TRBV28 and TRBJ2-7, the complete variable domain reads DVKVTQSSRYLVKRTGEKVFLECVQDMDHENMFWYRQDPGLGLRLIYFSYDVKMKEKGDIPEGYSVSREKKERFSLILESASTNQTSMYLCASSSNEQYFGPGTRLTVT.

CDR3 amino acids: CASSLGVGGTNEKLFF. CDR3 in DNA: TGTGCCAGCAGCTTAGGTGTCGGGGGTACTAATGAAAAACTGTTTTTT. The chain uses TRBV7-9 and TRBJ1-4; a weak D match, TRBD1 (5 bases). This CDR3 spans 16 amino acids. The V end was cut by 1 base, the J end by 2 bases, with 11 bases between. In germline, CDR1 is SEHNR, CDR2 FQNEAQ (reference sequence).

The chain joins TRBV27 to TRBJ2-7; weak D call: TRBD2 (6 bases). The ends were cut back, 6 bases at V and 4 bases at J, with 16 bases in the middle. The V gene's germline CDR1 is MNHEY and CDR2 SMNVEV (reference sequence). The length of the CDR3 is 14 residues. This chain's CDR3 is CASSRPGTQYEQYF. In DNA form, the CDR3 reads TGTGCCAGCAGCCGACCTGGGACTCAATACGAGCAGTACTTC.

The chain employs TRBV27 and TRBJ2-1; D possibly matches TRBD1 or TRBD2 (6 bases each). V was shortened by 5 bases and J by 7 bases, with 12 bases between the two germline ends. The CDR3 spans 13 residues. Germline CDR1 is MNHEY and CDR2 is SMNVEV (reference sequence). The CDR3 DNA sequence: TGTGCCAGCAGTCCGGGGGCTCGGAATGAGCAGTTCTTC. Translation: CASSPGARNEQFF.